The text below deals with one TCR beta chain. The assay was immunoSEQ multiplex PCR, and TCRdb's table has in-frame clones only and misses some. Among around 50,000 clones listed, about nine tenths were seen once. The sample originates from a study of blood T cell repertoires in COVID-19. V was shortened by 7 bases and J by 7 bases, with 21 bases between the two germline ends. Germline CDR1 and CDR2: GTSNPN and SVGIG (reference sequence). The CDR3 is 14 residues long. Material for sequencing was peripheral blood. The chain is built from TRBV30 and TRBJ2-3; tentatively, D is TRBD2 (7 bases). This TCR came from an elderly woman with COVID-19, enrolled during active disease. The CDR3 DNA is TGTGCCTTCTCCTCGGGGGGCCTTCAAAATACGCAGTATTTT. This codes for CAFSSGGLQNTQYF.